This T cell receptor (beta chain) was sequenced for a study of blood T cells in healthy people across ages. Study conclusions and caveats: The long-lived group displayed more naive CD4+ cells, plus higher diversity, than the aged donors did. It was found that TCR beta diversity correlated strongly with the percentage of naive T cells. Per million T cells, TCR beta diversity dropped about linearly as age rose.

Then a second PCR, running roughly 7 to 12 cycles, was carried out with a sample-barcoded 5' primer and a J-beta primer mix. MiXCR, applied by TCRdb to the 5' RACE reads, yields one record per CDR3 protein. The sample lists hundreds of thousands of distinct CDR3 sequences, about half occurring once. Peripheral blood was drawn, approximately 9.4 milliliters per donor. On this clonotype itself: What it binds is unknown.

Looked up from germline, CDR1 is SGHVS and CDR2 is FQNEAQ. This CDR3 spans 13 amino acids. V was trimmed by 8 bases and J by 0 bases, leaving 8 bases between them. The source is a man at least 80 years old in good health. The sample comprised blood. This chain joins TRBV7-8 and TRBJ2-1, with D tentatively TRBD1 (6 bases). The CDR3 sequence is CASQGNSYNEQFF. As DNA, the CDR3 is TGTGCCAGCCAGGGGAACTCCTACAATGAGCAGTTCTTC.